The source of this T cell receptor (beta chain) is a study of blood T cell repertoires in COVID-19. Whole-study context: Samples taken during acute and convalescent COVID-19 were collected in the United States, Italy and Spain. T cells, B-cell-depleted T cells, or PBMCs supplied cDNA or gDNA.

Seattle-derived patients entered the study during active infection and were followed longitudinally. Original handling: Quantification of nucleated cells was approximated via reference gene primer amplification. Produced via immunoSEQ multiplex PCR; TCRdb's table is partial and in-frame only. The V and J calls and clone size were taken over from that table, and D and trimming were inferred from the DNA. The sample has hundreds of thousands of clones; roughly 79% are singletons. Material for sequencing was peripheral blood. This TCR was recovered from an elderly woman with COVID-19, enrolled during active disease.

The chain's CDR3 is CASSPGDSSGNTIYF. The CDR3 region has the DNA TGCGCCAGCAGCCCCGGGGACAGCTCTGGAAACACCATATATTTT. The rearrangement links TRBV5-1 to TRBJ1-3, with 7 bases fitting TRBD1. The CDR3 is made up of 15 amino acids. With 4 bases clipped from V and 0 bases from J, the junction kept 4 bases outside the gene matches. Germline lookup yields CDR1 SGHRS and CDR2 YFSETQ.